The clone carrying this T cell receptor beta chain showed up just a few times. A second PCR of about 7 to 12 cycles used a sample-barcoded 5' primer and a J-beta primer mix. TCRdb re-derived calls from the 5' RACE reads in MiXCR, one entry per CDR3 protein. The data show roughly 900,000 distinct CDR3 sequences, about 30% seen once. The data are from a study of blood T cells in healthy people across ages. The sequencing sample was made of blood. The receptor was derived from a woman older than 75 in good health.

The CDR3 region is CASSPARDQEKLFF. For the CDR3, the DNA is TGTGCCAGCTCCCCGGCCCGGGACCAAGAAAAACTGTTTTTT. The chain couples TRBV18 to TRBJ1-4, with a possible D match to TRBD1 (5 bases). Trimming pared 6 bases from V and 8 bases from J, leaving 16 bases between. Germline V CDR1 and CDR2: KGHSH, LQKENI. The CDR3 is 14 residues long.